The source of this TCR beta chain is a study of cytomegalovirus exposure and HLA in healthy donors. From the roughly 110-subject validation cohort, which was separate from the approximately 700-subject first cohort, the donors were drawn. As for this clone: Its cognate antigen is unknown.

General study results and limits: A classifier reportedly called cytomegalovirus status with high sensitivity and specificity. There were fewer than 200 TCR beta chains listed as cytomegalovirus-associated. Subsequent analysis found a tendency for first-cohort TCR clusters to co-occur within the 90 to 150 validation repertoires.

The table came from immunoSEQ multiplex PCR; TCRdb's copy has only in-frame clones and leaves some out. The sample shows fewer than 90,000 clones, less than 96% of them seen only once. Trimming removed 8 bases at V and 5 bases at J, with 12 bases between. The germline V gene has CDR1 LNHDA and CDR2 SQIVND (reference sequence). The CDR3 sequence is 12 residues long. Sequenced: PBMCs. The rearrangement uses TRBV19 and TRBJ1-2; D is ambiguous. The sequence derives from a man aged 18 to 29 in good health and CMV-seropositive. For the CDR3, the DNA is TGTGCCAGTCATAAGACTGAGTATGGCTACACCTTC. Protein: CASHKTEYGYTF.